Each of the 24 T cell receptor beta chains below was sequenced from the same sample in a study of cytomegalovirus exposure and HLA in healthy donors. PCR employed 60 Vbeta and 13 Jbeta primers. Libraries were prepared by immunoSEQ multiplex PCR; TCRdb keeps only in-frame clonotypes and omits some of them. The sample lists about 120,000 clones, about 8.6% occurring once. The sequenced sample consisted of PBMCs. These receptor sequences come from a woman aged 40 to 50 in good health and CMV-seropositive.

Here the CDR3 reads CAIRPGGGNTEAFF. CDR3 in DNA: TGTGCCATCAGGCCGGGGGGGGGAAACACTGAAGCTTTCTTT. The chain links TRBV10-3 to TRBJ1-1; D is possibly TRBD1 (5 bases). CDR1 is ENHRY, CDR2 SYGVKD, per germline. V was clipped by 6 bases and J by 2 bases, with 13 bases between them. This CDR3 has 14 amino acids.

The table lists this clone with a count of one. Relative to the germline gene, one junction end is altered; a read error may explain this. The chain links TRBV27 to TRBJ1-5, with 7 bases identical to TRBD1. Looked up from germline, CDR1 is MNHEY and CDR2 is SMNVEV (reference sequence). The CDR3 consists of 14 residues. Here the CDR3 reads CASSRGTANQAQHF. The CDR3 DNA follows: TGTGCCAGCAGTCGAGGGACAGCAAATCAGGCCCAGCATTTT.

The rearrangement joins TRBV5-5 to TRBJ1-6, with D tentatively TRBD1 (6 bases). The CDR3 runs 16 residues. V was clipped by 3 bases and J by 7 bases, with 17 bases between them. CDR1 is SGHKS, CDR2 YYEKEE, per germline (reference sequence). The CDR3 sequence is CASSSEQGLLNSPLHF. CDR3 coding DNA: TGTGCCAGCAGCTCAGAACAGGGTCTCCTGAATTCACCCCTCCACTTT.

This clone has only one observation. The chain is built from TRBV7-9 and TRBJ1-3; 7 positions match TRBD1. Germline assignment: CDR1 SEHNR and CDR2 FQNEAQ (reference sequence). The trim removed 5 bases at V and 4 bases at J, leaving 2 bases unmatched. This CDR3 has 13 residues. The CDR3 DNA sequence: TGTGCCAGCAGCCGACAGGGAGGAAACACCATATATTTT. It encodes CASSRQGGNTIYF.

This clone was counted only a few times. This CDR3 is CASSPRPEEDTEAFF. CDR3 nucleotide sequence: TGTGCCAGCAGCCCCAGGCCAGAGGAGGACACTGAAGCTTTCTTT. The chain carries TRBV7-6 and TRBJ1-1; no clear D gene. Germline loops: CDR1 SGHVS, CDR2 FNYEAQ. V lost 5 bases and J lost 3, with 16 bases in between. The CDR3 covers 15 residues. Combining the CDR3 with reference TRBV7-6 and TRBJ1-1 gives the whole variable domain GAGVSQSPRYKVTKRGQDVALRCDPISGHVSLYWYRQALGQGPEFLTYFNYEAQQDKSGLPNDRFSAERPEGSISTLTIQRTEQRDSAMYRCASSPRPEEDTEAFFGQGTRLTVV.

This clone was observed a few times. The chain joins TRBV7-9 to TRBJ2-3, with a possible D match to TRBD1 (5 bases). This CDR3 contains 15 residues. The germline V gene encodes CDR1 SEHNR and CDR2 FQNEAQ (reference sequence). Trimming removed 6 bases from V and 2 bases from J, with 15 bases in between. Here the CDR3 DNA reads TGTGCCAGCAGACCCACCGACAGTAACACAGATACGCAGTATTTT. Its protein is CASRPTDSNTDTQYF. The full variable domain, in which reference TRBV7-9 and TRBJ2-3 provide the parts outside the CDR3, is DTGVSQNPRHKITKRGQNVTFRCDPISEHNRLYWYRQTLGQGPEFLTYFQNEAQLEKSRLLSDRFSAERPKGSFSTLEIQRTEQGDSAMYLCASRPTDSNTDTQYFGPGTRLTVL.

This chain joins TRBV5-1 and TRBJ2-2; D perhaps matches TRBD1 (6 bases). The CDR3 runs to 16 residues. The V end was cut by 3 bases, the J end by 2 bases, with 14 bases between. The germline CDR1 and CDR2 sequences are SGHRS and YFSETQ. CDR3 bases: TGCGCCAGCAGCTCTAGGGCAGGGGTAAACACCGGGGAGCTGTTTTTT. It is translated as CASSSRAGVNTGELFF.

This clone has only a few counts. V usage is TRBV25-1 and J usage is TRBJ2-5, with D maybe TRBD2 (5 bases). From germline, CDR1 is MGHDK and CDR2 SYGVNS. The CDR3 contains 11 residues. V dropped 5 bases and J dropped 11 bases, with 12 bases sitting between them. For the CDR3, the DNA is TGTGCCAGCAGTCGAATCGGGGAGCAGTACTTC. Its protein product is CASSRIGEQYF.

This clone occurred a few times. V gene TRBV30 combines with J gene TRBJ2-3, with D perhaps TRBD2 (5 bases). V was cut by 2 bases and J by 4 bases, with 10 bases left in between. The CDR3 contains 13 residues. The V gene's germline CDR1 is GTSNPN and CDR2 SVGIG (reference sequence). The DNA for the CDR3 is TGTGCCTGGAGTCCCTCGAGGGCAGATACGCAGTATTTT. It encodes CAWSPSRADTQYF.

As DNA, the CDR3 is TGTGCCAGCAGTTTTGGTGAGAGTAGCAATCAGCCCCAGCATTTT. As protein: CASSFGESSNQPQHF. The V and J genes are TRBV28 and TRBJ1-5; D call uncertain. Germline V gene data show CDR1 as MDHEN and CDR2 as SYDVKM. Trimming shortened V by 3 bases and J by 0 bases, and 9 bases separated the two germline ends. The CDR3 sequence is 15 residues long.

The CDR3 loop reads CASSLMASGGAGGSYEQYF. The CDR3 DNA reads TGCGCCAGCAGCTTGATGGCAAGTGGGGGGGCGGGGGGATCCTACGAGCAGTACTTC. The chain recombines TRBV5-1 with TRBJ2-7; 8 bases align to TRBD2. Germline V lookup: CDR1 SGHRS, CDR2 YFSETQ. The CDR3 length is 19 residues. Unmatched junction bases numbered 16, after V lost 1 base and J lost 1 base.

Comments on this clone: The sample carries other DNA sequences with the same CDR3. The chain couples TRBV28 to TRBJ1-2; D gene unclear. V was shortened by 5 bases and J by 4 bases, with 8 bases between the two germline ends. The CDR3 sequence is 12 residues long. Germline CDR1 reads MDHEN; CDR2 reads SYDVKM. The chain's CDR3 is CASSPRGYGYTF. As DNA, the CDR3 is TGTGCCAGCAGTCCTCGGGGCTATGGCTACACCTTC.

V usage is TRBV5-1 and J usage is TRBJ1-1, with unresolved D. V was trimmed by 1 base and J by 3 bases, leaving 10 bases between them. CDR1 SGHRS and CDR2 YFSETQ come from the germline V gene. The CDR3 is made up of 14 amino acids. CDR3 nucleotide sequence: TGCGCCAGCAGCTTGCGGCCGAGGGACACTGAAGCTTTCTTT. This sequence encodes CASSLRPRDTEAFF.

The table lists this clone with a few counts. V usage is TRBV10-2 and J usage is TRBJ1-2, with D possibly matching TRBD1 (5 bases). The CDR3 consists of 16 residues. V dropped 7 bases and J dropped 6 bases, with 24 bases sitting between them. Germline lookup yields CDR1 WSHSY and CDR2 SAAADI. The CDR3 reads CASTPLTATPWDGYTF. Here the CDR3 DNA reads TGCGCCAGCACCCCCTTGACAGCGACCCCCTGGGATGGCTACACCTTC.

This clone is deemed medium-sized (0.01 to 0.1%). The sample has other DNA sequences that encode this CDR3 too. The chain carries TRBV7-6 and TRBJ2-5; D ambiguous. The germline V gene has CDR1 SGHVS and CDR2 FNYEAQ. With 1 base removed from V and 5 bases from J, the gap between germline ends came to 5 bases. The CDR3 consists of 12 residues. CDR3 amino acids: CASSLVRETQYF. DNA of the CDR3: TGTGCCAGCAGCTTAGTACGGGAGACCCAGTACTTC. The full variable domain, its missing parts supplied by reference TRBV7-6 and TRBJ2-5, is GAGVSQSPRYKVTKRGQDVALRCDPISGHVSLYWYRQALGQGPEFLTYFNYEAQQDKSGLPNDRFSAERPEGSISTLTIQRTEQRDSAMYRCASSLVRETQYFGPGTRLLVL.

This clone occurred a few times. The genes are TRBV19 and TRBJ1-1, with D maybe TRBD1 (5 bases). V lost 5 bases, J lost 0 bases, and 13 bases lay in between. The CDR3 has 15 amino acids. Germline values: CDR1 LNHDA, CDR2 SQIVND (reference sequence). The CDR3 DNA sequence: TGTGCCAGTAGTCCCCAGACGGGGGTGAACACTGAAGCTTTCTTT. Translated: CASSPQTGVNTEAFF.

The gene calls are TRBV5-6 and TRBJ1-2, with TRBD1 matching over 8 bases. This CDR3 spans 13 amino acids. J lost 4 bases, V lost 5 bases, and 4 bases had no gene match. Germline loops: CDR1 SGHDT, CDR2 YYEEEE. The DNA for the CDR3 is TGTGCCAGCAGTAGTGACAGGGGCTATGGCTACACCTTC. Its protein is CASSSDRGYGYTF.

This sequence joins TRBV7-9 and TRBJ2-7; TRBD1 matches at 8 bases. CDR1 is SEHNR, CDR2 FQNEAQ, per germline (reference sequence). V shed 4 bases, J shed 2 bases, and the junction held 4 bases outside the gene matches. This CDR3 contains 14 residues. Written as DNA, the CDR3 is TGTGCCAGCAGCTATACAGGGGGAACCTACGAGCAGTACTTC. Amino acids: CASSYTGGTYEQYF.

The chain combines TRBV5-1 with TRBJ1-4; tentative D call: TRBD1 (5 bases). CDR3 length: 16 residues. Germline V gene data show CDR1 as SGHRS and CDR2 as YFSETQ. With 4 bases removed from V and 5 bases from J, the gap between germline ends came to 18 bases. Here the CDR3 reads CASSGGNGGRNEKLFF. The CDR3 region has the DNA TGCGCCAGCAGCGGGGGGAATGGAGGGAGGAATGAAAAACTGTTTTTT.

This clone was seen more than once but under ten times. The V and J genes are TRBV5-6 and TRBJ1-1; 7 bases match TRBD1. The CDR3 spans 13 residues. Germline V gene sequence: CDR1 SGHDT, CDR2 YYEEEE. V lost 2 bases and J lost 9; bases outside the gene matches: 7. The CDR3 loop is CASSLQGFDQAFF. The CDR3 DNA follows: TGTGCCAGCAGCTTACAGGGGTTTGACCAAGCTTTCTTT.

This clone was counted a few times. The chain carries TRBV11-2 and TRBJ1-2; D perhaps matches TRBD1 (6 bases). This CDR3 comprises 15 residues. The germline V gene has CDR1 SGHAT and CDR2 FQNNGV. Trimming cost V 4 bases and J 7 bases, with 19 bases left between them. The CDR3 protein is CASSWGAGDSSGYTF. CDR3 DNA: TGTGCCAGCAGCTGGGGGGCGGGGGATAGTAGTGGCTACACCTTC.

This clone was counted only a few times. The chain employs TRBV6-5 and TRBJ1-2; unclear D gene. Looked up from germline, CDR1 is MNHEY and CDR2 is SVGAGI. There are 11 residues in the CDR3. Deletions cut 10 bases from V and 7 bases from J, with 13 bases between. As DNA, the CDR3 is TGTGCCACCCATGACATCCCTGGCTACACCTTC. Translating gives CATHDIPGYTF.

Only a few counts were recorded for this clone. The chain has TRBV7-9 and TRBJ2-4; possibly TRBD1 for D (6 bases). CDR1 SEHNR and CDR2 FQNEAQ come from the germline V gene (reference sequence). V shed 1 base and J shed 11 bases, with 24 bases lying between them. This CDR3 is built from 17 residues. In nucleotides, the CDR3 is TGTGCCAGCAGCTTAGGAGGAATCGGACGGCGCGAGGGGGTTCAGTACTTC. It encodes CASSLGGIGRREGVQYF. The variable domain in full, completed from reference TRBV7-9 and TRBJ2-4, reads DTGVSQNPRHKITKRGQNVTFRCDPISEHNRLYWYRQTLGQGPEFLTYFQNEAQLEKSRLLSDRFSAERPKGSFSTLEIQRTEQGDSAMYLCASSLGGIGRREGVQYFGAGTRLSVL.

This rearrangement joins TRBV4-1 to TRBJ2-4; 7 bases map to TRBD1. The CDR3 spans 19 residues. From germline, CDR1 is MGHRA and CDR2 YSYEKL. V shed 4 bases and J 0 bases; nucleotides not matched to a gene: 15. Here the CDR3 DNA reads TGCGCCAGCAGCCGCCCGGACGGGACAGCCGGGATAGCCAAAAACATTCAGTACTTC. It yields the protein CASSRPDGTAGIAKNIQYF.